This T cell receptor beta chain originates from a study of beta chain features in type 1 diabetes. Study-level points and caveats: Cells expressing TCR highly could be over-represented by cDNA sequencing.

Averaging roughly 100 mL, one heparinised blood draw was given by each donor. TCRB transcripts that were expressed got sequenced, as all of the isolated RNA had been reverse transcribed. The protocol was immunoSEQ multiplex PCR, while the TCRdb copy is restricted to in-frame clones and leaves out a portion. This table has nearly 350,000 clones, less than 10% appearing once. As for this clone: The antigen is unknown.

V was cut by 5 bases and J by 6 bases, with 17 bases left in between. Germline V gene sequence: CDR1 SGHAT, CDR2 FQNNGV. The CDR3 runs to 15 residues. The chain employs TRBV11-2 and TRBJ2-1, with no clear D. The sequenced sample consisted of central memory CD4+ T cells from blood. This receptor was identified in a woman between 18 and 30 years old in good health. In DNA form, the CDR3 reads TGTGCCAGCAGCCCCTGGATCGACTGGGGCAATGAGCAGTTCTTC. Protein: CASSPWIDWGNEQFF.